This paragraph reports one T cell receptor (beta chain). Antigen unknown. Time point specified: blood 4 weeks post-SBRT, at nephrectomy. As to treatment: 15 Gy SBRT to primary tumor, nephrectomy 4 weeks later. The data originate from a study of radiation and T cells in renal cell carcinoma. General study results and limits: Baseline intratumoral clonotype presence is unknown without pretreatment biopsies.

The repertoire was sequenced with immunoSEQ multiplex PCR; TCRdb's copy has only in-frame clones and lacks some. The sample consists of under 200,000 clones, about 88% of them appearing once. Sequences were derived from blood, sampled from a patient whose treatment included radiotherapy and nephrectomy. This TCR was recovered from a woman aged 45 to 65 with renal cell carcinoma.

The CDR3 DNA follows: TGTGCCACCGAGGGAGACGGAGTCACTGAAGCTTTCTTT. Residues: CATEGDGVTEAFF. The chain couples TRBV6-1 to TRBJ1-1; D gene uncertain. The ends were cut back, 10 bases at V and 4 bases at J, with 16 bases in the middle. This CDR3 comprises 13 residues. Germline CDR1 and CDR2: MNHNS and SASEGT.